The 22 T cell receptor beta chains listed next were all sequenced from one sample in a study of low-dose radiotherapy and immunotherapy resistance in tumors. TRAV- and TRBV-specific primers, spanning alpha and beta chains, primed first-strand cDNA. With a constant-region primer and a V-primer adapter, TCRs were subjected to 20 to 25 PCR cycles of amplification. TCRdb processed the reads anew with MiXCR; each CDR3 protein has one entry. The sample lists some 40,000 distinct CDR3 sequences; less than 25% were seen once. Described time point: after trial treatment. Specified treatment: LDRT plus nivolumab, ipilimumab, low-dose cyclophosphamide and aspirin (RACIN trial). The source material was PBMCs, sampled after low-dose radiotherapy plus immunotherapy. The receptors originated from a female donor with ovarian cancer.

This clonotype was recorded at least ten times. The V gene is TRBV19, the J gene TRBJ1-1; D unclear. With 3 bases removed from V and 0 bases from J, the gap between germline ends came to 5 bases. The CDR3 covers 13 residues. Germline V gives CDR1 LNHDA, CDR2 SQIVND (reference sequence). The CDR3 protein is CASSIPLNTEAFF. In DNA form, the CDR3 reads TGTGCCAGTAGTATCCCCCTGAACACTGAAGCTTTCTTT.

This clonotype is classed as medium-sized. V usage is TRBV28 and J usage is TRBJ2-7; TRBD2 aligns across 12 bases. The CDR3 is made up of 18 amino acids. J lost 5 bases, V lost 4 bases, and 15 bases had no gene match. The germline V gene has CDR1 MDHEN and CDR2 SYDVKM. The CDR3 sequence is CASSSLAGGGLGVDEQYF. CDR3 sequence (DNA): TGTGCCAGCAGTTCCCTAGCGGGAGGGGGATTGGGTGTCGACGAGCAGTACTTC.

For this clonotype: A read error is the likely source, as a far larger clone sits one nucleotide away. The CDR3 protein is CASSPRGWSGGPPEQYF. The DNA of the CDR3 is TGTGCCAGCAGCCCCCGCGGCTGGAGCGGGGGCCCCCCTGAGCAGTACTTC. The chain has TRBV7-9 and TRBJ2-4; 8 bases line up with TRBD2. After removal of 5 bases from V and 13 bases from J, the junction contained 22 bases not matched to a gene. Germline CDR1 and CDR2: SEHNR and FQNEAQ (reference sequence). The CDR3 is made up of 17 amino acids.

This clonotype was observed many times. The chain is built from TRBV3-1 and TRBJ2-7; D possibly matches TRBD1 or TRBD2 (5 bases each). Trimming removed 4 bases from V and 2 bases from J, with 12 bases in between. CDR1 is LGHDT, CDR2 YNNKEL, per germline (reference sequence). The CDR3 extends over 14 amino acids. The CDR3 DNA reads as TGTGCCAGCAGCCGGGACGGGCTTACCTACGAGCAGTACTTC. Translating it yields CASSRDGLTYEQYF.

As to this clonotype: This sequence is one base from a far larger clone and is likely a read error. The rearrangement uses TRBV3-1 and TRBJ2-1; a possible D gene is TRBD1 (5 bases). This CDR3 has 13 residues. V lost 4 bases, J lost 10 bases, and 14 bases lay in between. Germline assignment: CDR1 LGHDT and CDR2 YNNKEL (reference sequence). The CDR3 is CASSRGQPYEQFF. The DNA of the CDR3 is TGTGCCAGCAGCCGGGGCCAGCCCTACGAGCAGTTCTTC.

With respect to this clonotype: A read error is likely here: a far larger clone is one base away. This sequence joins TRBV28 and TRBJ2-4; 10 bases align to TRBD2. The germline V gene encodes CDR1 MDHEN and CDR2 SYDVKM. This CDR3 is built from 17 residues. V lost 6 bases and J lost 13; bases outside the gene matches: 21. CDR3 bases: TGTGCCAGCAGGGGCGGTAGCGGGAGGACTCCGTACAATGAGCAGTACTTC. Protein: CASRGGSGRTPYNEQYF.

This clonotype has only a few counts. The chain carries TRBV12-3 or TRBV12-4 and TRBJ2-6, with D uncertain. Trimming stripped 3 bases from V and 2 bases from J, with 5 bases between. This CDR3 spans 14 amino acids. CDR3 DNA sequence: TGTGCCAGCAGTTTGGACCCTGGGGCCAACGTCCTGACTTTC. It encodes CASSLDPGANVLTF.

Many counts were recorded for this clonotype. The gene calls are TRBV3-1 and TRBJ2-1; TRBD2 matches at 11 bases. CDR3 length equals 15 residues. Germline CDR1 and CDR2: LGHDT and YNNKEL (reference sequence). V was clipped by 1 base and J by 5 bases; unmatched bases: 1. The CDR3 DNA sequence: TGTGCCAGCAGCCAAGGGGGACTAGCGGACAATGAGCAGTTCTTC. This sequence encodes CASSQGGLADNEQFF.

The sample holds many counts of this clonotype. The chain uses TRBV28 and TRBJ1-4; D is perhaps TRBD1 (6 bases). The CDR3 loop spans 14 amino acids. Germline CDR1 reads MDHEN; CDR2 reads SYDVKM. V dropped 6 bases and J dropped 4 bases, with 12 bases sitting between them. The CDR3 sequence: CASSRQANNEKLFF. In nucleotides, the CDR3 is TGTGCCAGCAGCAGACAGGCTAATAATGAAAAACTGTTTTTT.

The chain combines TRBV2 with TRBJ2-1; the D call may be TRBD1 or TRBD2 (5 bases each). Germline loops: CDR1 SNHLY, CDR2 FYNNEI. Trimming left V 0 bases short and J 8 bases short, with 14 bases between. The CDR3 runs 15 residues. Here the CDR3 DNA reads TGTGCCAGCAGTGAAGCGCCGGGGCTCATGTATGAGCAGTTCTTC. As protein: CASSEAPGLMYEQFF.

This clonotype was seen many times. The chain links TRBV28 to TRBJ2-2, with 7 bases that match TRBD1. V shed 6 bases and J 5 bases; nucleotides not matched to a gene: 9. CDR1 is MDHEN and CDR2 is SYDVKM in the germline V gene. This CDR3 is 15 amino acids long. CDR3 sequence reads: CASRTTGAPTGELFF. The CDR3 DNA is TGTGCCAGCAGAACAACAGGGGCCCCAACCGGGGAGCTGTTTTTT.

There are many counts of this clonotype. The chain recombines TRBV5-4 with TRBJ2-3; 8 bases align to TRBD1. The CDR3 contains 16 residues. V lost 3 bases to trimming and J lost 2 bases; unmatched junction nucleotides: 8. Germline loops: CDR1 SGHNT, CDR2 YYREEE (reference sequence). The CDR3 spells CASSSQVRGPTDTQYF. CDR3 sequence (DNA): TGTGCCAGCAGCTCCCAGGTCAGGGGGCCCACAGATACGCAGTATTTT.

Ten or more counts support this clonotype. The chain carries TRBV19 and TRBJ1-2; no clear D. Germline V gives CDR1 LNHDA, CDR2 SQIVND (reference sequence). V lost 4 bases, J lost 8 bases, and 8 bases lay in between. The CDR3 runs to 11 residues. In DNA form, the CDR3 reads TGTGCCAGTAGTACTCGGGGAGGCTACACCTTC. Its translation: CASSTRGGYTF.

This clonotype showed up many times. V usage is TRBV7-2 and J usage is TRBJ2-7, with 8 bases matching TRBD1. This CDR3 region has 13 residues. Trimming at V came to 2 bases and at J to 7 bases, leaving 4 bases not matched to a gene. The germline CDR1 and CDR2 sequences are SGHTA and FQGNSA. CDR3 in amino acids: CASSLLRGREQYF. In nucleotides, the CDR3 is TGTGCCAGCAGCTTACTCAGGGGGCGTGAGCAGTACTTC.

This clonotype was seen ten or more times. CDR3: CASSLVALGGNTEAFF. CDR3 DNA: TGTGCCAGCAGCTTAGTAGCCTTGGGGGGGAACACTGAAGCTTTCTTT. The chain employs TRBV11-2 and TRBJ1-1; maybe TRBD1 (5 bases). Germline V gene lookup returns CDR1 SGHAT and CDR2 FQNNGV. Trimming stripped 1 base from V and 1 base from J, with 13 bases between. The CDR3 runs 16 residues.

The table lists this clonotype with a few counts. The DNA is omitted, as the CDR3 cannot be located on it reliably, and the CDR3 follows TCRdb's listing. The V gene is TRBV20-1, the J gene TRBJ1-4. The germline V gene encodes CDR1 DFQATT and CDR2 SNEGSKA (reference sequence). The CDR3 spans 20 residues, counting both ends. The CDR3 region is CSARDPQGRGAESEKLFFFF.

This clonotype was observed at least ten times. The chain's CDR3 is CASSLVLGDTQYF. CDR3 DNA: TGTGCCAGCAGCTTAGTTTTGGGGGATACGCAGTATTTT. The rearrangement links TRBV11-1 to TRBJ2-3; D not certain. V lost 1 base, J lost 6 bases, and 8 bases lay in between. CDR3 size: 13 residues. Per the germline V gene, CDR1 is SGHAT and CDR2 is FQDESV (reference sequence).

The V call is TRBV6-1, the J call TRBJ2-7; D unclear. CDR1 is MNHNS, CDR2 SASEGT, per germline. CDR3 size: 15 residues. V shed 2 bases and J shed 2 bases, with 13 bases lying between them. The CDR3 is CASSEKGLLAYEQYF. CDR3 nucleotides: TGTGCCAGCAGTGAAAAAGGGCTACTTGCCTACGAGCAGTACTTC.

This clonotype was seen only a few times. This chain links TRBV12-5 with TRBJ2-7; D possibly corresponds to TRBD2 (6 bases). This CDR3 comprises 18 residues. V dropped 4 bases and J dropped 4 bases, with 26 bases sitting between them. CDR1 and CDR2 from the germline V gene are LGHNT and FRNRAP. The CDR3 nucleotides are TGTGCTAGTGGTTACCGGGCAGGCCGAGAGAGGAGCGGGTACGAGCAGTACTTC. Translated, it gives CASGYRAGRERSGYEQYF.

This chain uses TRBV10-3 with TRBJ1-4; D call uncertain. The V gene's germline CDR1 is ENHRY and CDR2 SYGVKD. The CDR3 has 18 amino acids. Trimming left V 5 bases short and J 1 base short, with 20 bases between. This chain's CDR3 is CAISRTFSSEQTNEKLFF. In nucleotides, the CDR3 is TGTGCCATCAGTCGAACCTTCTCGTCAGAGCAAACTAATGAAAAACTGTTTTTT.

This clonotype has a count of ten or more. This chain links TRBV12-3 or TRBV12-4 with TRBJ2-5; 9 bases fit TRBD1. The V gene end was trimmed by 5 bases and the J gene end by 5 bases; junction bases not matched to a gene: 3. The CDR3 extends over 13 amino acids. The chain's CDR3 is CASSRDRAETQYF. The CDR3 coding sequence is TGTGCCAGCAGTAGGGACAGGGCCGAGACCCAGTACTTC.

This clonotype appeared many times. This chain uses TRBV27 with TRBJ2-7; 13 positions agree with TRBD2. With 4 bases clipped from V and 7 bases from J, the junction kept 4 bases outside the gene matches. The CDR3 length is 14 residues. CDR1 and CDR2 from the germline V gene are MNHEY and SMNVEV (reference sequence). The DNA for the CDR3 is TGTGCCAGCAGTTGGACTAGCGGGAGAGGAGAGCAGTACTTC. Protein product: CASSWTSGRGEQYF.